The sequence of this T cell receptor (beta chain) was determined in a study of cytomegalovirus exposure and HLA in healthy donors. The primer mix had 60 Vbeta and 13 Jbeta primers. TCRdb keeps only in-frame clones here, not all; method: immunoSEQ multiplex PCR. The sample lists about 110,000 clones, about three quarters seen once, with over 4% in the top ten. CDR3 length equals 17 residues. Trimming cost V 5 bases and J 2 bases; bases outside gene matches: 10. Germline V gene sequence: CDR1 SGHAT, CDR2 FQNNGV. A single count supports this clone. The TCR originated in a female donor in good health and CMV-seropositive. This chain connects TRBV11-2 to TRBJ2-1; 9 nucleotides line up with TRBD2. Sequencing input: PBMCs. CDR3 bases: TGTGCCAGCAGCCCGATCTTAGCGGGAGTCCCCTACAATGAGCAGTTCTTC. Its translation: CASSPILAGVPYNEQFF.